This note documents a single T cell receptor beta chain sequence. Antigen unknown. This entry comes from a study of cytomegalovirus exposure and HLA in healthy donors. Overall study: A prior analysis found some 110 million unique TCR beta sequences from around 180 million T cells.

Study results and caveats: CMV antigen specificity was confirmed in vitro for three CMV-associated chains. Links to common viral pathogens appeared, in a later analysis, for several of the most significant clusters.

The primer mix had 60 Vbeta and 13 Jbeta primers. As originally analysed: Roughly 11 million of the 60 million to 80 million unique TCR beta chains counted in a later analysis were shared. The table came from immunoSEQ multiplex PCR; TCRdb's copy has only in-frame clones and leaves some out. V and J calls plus clone size are reproduced from that table; the DNA served to infer D and trimming. The sample includes under 200,000 clones, around three quarters of them seen just once. CDR3 length: 16 residues. The junction had 3 bases not matched to a gene; V was cut back by 3 bases and J by 3 bases. Germline V gives CDR1 SGHTA, CDR2 FQGNSA.

The sample taken for sequencing was PBMCs. This TCR was recovered from a woman aged 45 to 65 in good health and CMV-seronegative. The genes are TRBV7-2 and TRBJ2-2; TRBD2 agrees at 11 bases. The CDR3 loop is CASSFSGGAYTGELFF. The CDR3 region has the DNA TGTGCCAGCAGCTTTAGCGGGGGGGCGTACACCGGGGAGCTGTTTTTT.